A single sample is the source of the 18 T cell receptor beta chains below, sequenced in a study of cytomegalovirus exposure and HLA in healthy donors. The PCR was carried out with 60 Vbeta primers and 13 Jbeta primers. Produced via immunoSEQ multiplex PCR; TCRdb's table is partial and in-frame only. This sample yields under 150,000 clones, of which roughly 80% are seen a single time; around 2.5% belongs to the top ten. The specimen was PBMCs. These receptors all stem from a boy aged 2 to 9 in good health and CMV-seronegative.

The V and J genes are TRBV10-3 and TRBJ1-5, with a tentative D call TRBD1 (5 bases). CDR1 ENHRY and CDR2 SYGVKD come from the germline V gene. This CDR3 has 13 amino acids. V was trimmed by 6 bases and J by 4 bases, leaving 10 bases between them. In nucleotides, the CDR3 is TGTGCCATCAGGGGGACTGATAATCAGCCCCAGCATTTT. It is translated as CAIRGTDNQPQHF.

This clone was seen just once. Compared with germline, one end of the junction differs, possibly owing to a read error. This sequence joins TRBV7-9 and TRBJ1-2; 9 nucleotides align to TRBD1. The V gene's germline CDR1 is SEHNR and CDR2 FQNEAQ (reference sequence). This CDR3 has 13 amino acids. This chain's CDR3 is CSSRSGQGHGYTF. The CDR3 DNA follows: TGTTCCAGCAGGTCGGGACAGGGCCATGGCTACACCTTC.

The J gene is TRBJ1-6, the V gene TRBV10-1; D not resolved. Trimming pared 3 bases from V and 2 bases from J, leaving 2 bases between. The CDR3 runs 13 residues. CDR1 is WNHNN, CDR2 SYGVQD, per germline (reference sequence). CDR3 sequence: CASSDTYNSPLHF. CDR3 sequence (DNA): TGCGCCAGCAGTGACACCTATAATTCACCCCTCCACTTT.

This chain uses TRBV6-1 with TRBJ2-7; TRBD2 aligns across 10 bases. Germline V gives CDR1 MNHNS, CDR2 SASEGT. V was pared by 6 bases and J by 6 bases, with 11 bases of the junction left unmatched. This CDR3 contains 15 residues. CDR3 sequence reads: CASSPGKRGGREQYF. The CDR3 bases are TGTGCCAGCAGCCCGGGTAAGCGGGGGGGCCGCGAGCAGTACTTC.

V usage is TRBV28 and J usage is TRBJ1-2; TRBD1 aligns across 11 bases. From germline, CDR1 is MDHEN and CDR2 SYDVKM. V lost 2 bases, J lost 0 bases, and 5 bases stayed unmatched. The CDR3 runs 17 residues. Here the CDR3 DNA reads TGTGCCAGCAGTTTAGTCGGGACAGGGGGTCCTAACTATGGCTACACCTTC. Its translation is CASSLVGTGGPNYGYTF.

The chain recombines TRBV5-1 with TRBJ2-3, with 10 bases matching TRBD2. Germline V CDR1 and CDR2: SGHRS, YFSETQ. The trim removed 0 bases at V and 2 bases at J, leaving 6 bases unmatched. This CDR3 is built from 17 residues. The CDR3 reads CASSLALAGGATDTQYF. DNA of the CDR3: TGCGCCAGCAGCTTGGCCTTAGCGGGGGGAGCCACAGATACGCAGTATTTT.

In this sample, this clone turned up once. The chain uses TRBV12-5 and TRBJ1-5; 8 bases line up with TRBD1. The CDR3 totals 14 residues. Germline CDR1 is LGHNT and CDR2 is FRNRAP. Trimming at V came to 5 bases and at J to 2 bases, leaving 2 bases not matched to a gene. CDR3 DNA sequence: TGTGCTAGTGGTCCGGACAGGGGCAATCAGCCCCAGCATTTT. It encodes CASGPDRGNQPQHF.

V is TRBV27 and J is TRBJ1-5; a possible D gene is TRBD1 (5 bases). The germline V gene encodes CDR1 MNHEY and CDR2 SMNVEV (reference sequence). The germline V and J ends were trimmed by 2 bases and 7 bases, with 12 bases remaining between them. This CDR3 has 14 amino acids. This CDR3 reads CASSLRAGLQPQHF. The CDR3 bases are TGTGCCAGCAGTTTACGGGCAGGGCTACAGCCCCAGCATTTT.

The genes are TRBV28 and TRBJ1-5, with 8 positions matching TRBD1. The V gene end was trimmed by 4 bases and the J gene end by 5 bases; junction bases not matched to a gene: 4. Germline V lookup: CDR1 MDHEN, CDR2 SYDVKM. The CDR3 covers 14 residues. DNA of the CDR3: TGTGCCAGCAGTTGGGGACAGGTATATCAGCCCCAGCATTTT. Protein: CASSWGQVYQPQHF. Filled out from reference TRBV28 and TRBJ1-5, the complete variable domain reads DVKVTQSSRYLVKRTGEKVFLECVQDMDHENMFWYRQDPGLGLRLIYFSYDVKMKEKGDIPEGYSVSREKKERFSLILESASTNQTSMYLCASSWGQVYQPQHFGDGTRLSIL.

V usage is TRBV19 and J usage is TRBJ1-5; maybe TRBD1 (5 bases). The CDR3 extends over 15 amino acids. V was shortened by 5 bases and J by 7 bases, with 18 bases between the two germline ends. The germline V gene encodes CDR1 LNHDA and CDR2 SQIVND (reference sequence). CDR3 sequence reads: CASSLWTEKGQPQHF. In nucleotides, the CDR3 is TGTGCCAGTAGTCTGTGGACCGAAAAGGGGCAGCCCCAGCATTTT. Based on the CDR3 plus reference TRBV19 and TRBJ1-5, the full variable domain is DGGITQSPKYLFRKEGQNVTLSCEQNLNHDAMYWYRQDPGQGLRLIYYSQIVNDFQKGDIAEGYSVSREKKESFPLTVTSAQKNPTAFYLCASSLWTEKGQPQHFGDGTRLSIL.

This clone came up a few times. The rearrangement links TRBV7-8 to TRBJ2-7; TRBD1 matches at 7 bases. This CDR3 region has 13 residues. Germline-derived CDR1 and CDR2 are SGHVS and FQNEAQ. After removal of 5 bases from V and 2 bases from J, the junction contained 3 bases not matched to a gene. CDR3 region: CASSVGQTYEQYF. The CDR3 DNA is TGTGCCAGCAGCGTGGGACAGACCTACGAGCAGTACTTC.

The chain employs TRBV18 and TRBJ1-5; D gene ambiguous. The CDR3 is 14 amino acids. V was trimmed by 3 bases and J by 7 bases, leaving 13 bases between them. Germline V CDR1 and CDR2: KGHSH, LQKENI. As DNA, the CDR3 is TGTGCCAGCTCACCGGGAGGAGGTGGCCAGCCCCAGCATTTT. Its protein product is CASSPGGGGQPQHF.

The chain uses TRBV7-9 and TRBJ2-3, with 15 bases fitting TRBD2. The CDR3 extends over 16 amino acids. The V segment lost 5 bases and the J segment 2 bases; nucleotides outside the gene matches: 2. The germline gives CDR1 SEHNR, CDR2 FQNEAQ (reference sequence). Here the CDR3 reads CASSRTSGGATDTQYF. As DNA, the CDR3 is TGTGCCAGCAGCCGGACTAGCGGGGGGGCCACAGATACGCAGTATTTT.

V and J are TRBV5-1 and TRBJ2-1; TRBD2 is a possible D gene (6 bases). The CDR3 totals 12 residues. The V gene's germline CDR1 is SGHRS and CDR2 YFSETQ. V was trimmed by 4 bases and J by 14 bases, leaving 16 bases between them. This CDR3 is CASSPVGTGEFF. CDR3 in DNA: TGCGCCAGCAGCCCGGTTGGGACTGGGGAGTTCTTC.

This clone was counted between two and nine times. The V and J genes are TRBV7-2 and TRBJ2-1, with 8 bases matching TRBD2. The CDR3 covers 17 residues. V gave up 2 bases and J gave up 1 base; unmatched junction bases: 7. Germline assignment: CDR1 SGHTA and CDR2 FQGNSA. The CDR3 DNA sequence: TGTGCCAGCAGCTTACTACCGGGACTAGGATCCTACAATGAGCAGTTCTTC. Encoded protein: CASSLLPGLGSYNEQFF.

The rearrangement links TRBV5-1 to TRBJ1-2, with 7 bases fitting TRBD1. Germline V gene lookup returns CDR1 SGHRS and CDR2 YFSETQ. This CDR3 has 15 residues. J lost 3 bases, V lost 6 bases, and 11 bases had no gene match. CDR3 nucleotide sequence: TGCGCCAGCAACCCGACAGGGTTTAAGGACTATGGCTACACCTTC. Protein product: CASNPTGFKDYGYTF.

V usage is TRBV5-6 and J usage is TRBJ2-1; 13 positions agree with TRBD2. V dropped 2 bases and J dropped 4; count of bases not matched to a gene: 6. The CDR3 loop spans 17 amino acids. Germline CDR1 reads SGHDT; CDR2 reads YYEEEE. In nucleotides, the CDR3 is TGTGCCAGCAGCTTTGGACTAGCGGGAGAATATTACAATGAGCAGTTCTTC. Encoded protein: CASSFGLAGEYYNEQFF.

This CDR3 is CASSFSRGKYF. For the CDR3, the DNA is TGTGCCAGCAGTTTTTCCAGGGGAAAGTACTTC. V usage is TRBV28 and J usage is TRBJ2-7, with D possibly being TRBD1 (6 bases). The CDR3 contains 11 residues. V was cut by 3 bases and J by 11 bases, with 11 bases left in between. CDR1 is MDHEN and CDR2 is SYDVKM in the germline V gene.